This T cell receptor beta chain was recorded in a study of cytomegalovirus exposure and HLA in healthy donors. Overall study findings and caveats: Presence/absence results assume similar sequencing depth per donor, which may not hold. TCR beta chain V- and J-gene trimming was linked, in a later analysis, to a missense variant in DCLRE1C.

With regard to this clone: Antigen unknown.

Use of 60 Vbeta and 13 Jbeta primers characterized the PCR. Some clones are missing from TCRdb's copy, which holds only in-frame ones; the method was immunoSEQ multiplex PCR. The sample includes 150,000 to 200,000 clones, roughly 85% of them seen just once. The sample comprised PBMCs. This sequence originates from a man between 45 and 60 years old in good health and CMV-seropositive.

Here the CDR3 reads CASSGTSFNEQFF. The CDR3 DNA reads as TGTGCCAGCAGTGGCACTAGCTTCAATGAGCAGTTCTTC. The V and J genes are TRBV2 and TRBJ2-1; D perhaps matches TRBD2 (6 bases). This CDR3 region has 13 residues. Trimming cost V 4 bases and J 6 bases, with 10 bases left between them. Germline values: CDR1 SNHLY, CDR2 FYNNEI. Together with reference TRBV2 and TRBJ2-1, the CDR3 gives the full variable domain: EPEVTQTPSHQVTQMGQEVILRCVPISNHLYFYWYRQILGQKVEFLVSFYNNEISEKSEIFDDQFSVERPDGSNFTLKIRSTKLEDSAMYFCASSGTSFNEQFFGPGTRLTVL.